Sequencing of this T cell receptor (beta chain) was carried out in a study of shared clonotypes between healthy human individuals. For the study at large: Each donor had three CD4 naive, three CD4 memory, two CD8 naive and one CD8 memory plate.

About this clone itself: What it binds is not known.

TCRdb's table, derived via immunoSEQ multiplex PCR, lists solely in-frame clones and lacks some. The table shows 2 million to 2.5 million clones, with over 85% occurring only once. Study results and limitations: What rarefaction showed was incomplete sorted-subset sequencing despite large depth. For naive CD4 cells, roughly 5% of clonotypes were shared across a few donors.

V gave up 0 bases and J gave up 7 bases, with 8 bases separating them. The CDR3 is 12 amino acids. CDR1 is SGHRS, CDR2 YFSETQ, per germline. The TCR sequence derives from a man aged 18 to 30 in good health. Some clones in this sample may be carry-over from other donors' samples. What was sequenced was naive CD4+ T cells from PBMCs. Sample subset: CD45RA+ positively selected. V is TRBV5-1 and J is TRBJ2-7; D unresolved. CDR3 DNA: TGCGCCAGCAGCTTGGTGCTATCAGAGCAGTACTTC. Translation: CASSLVLSEQYF.